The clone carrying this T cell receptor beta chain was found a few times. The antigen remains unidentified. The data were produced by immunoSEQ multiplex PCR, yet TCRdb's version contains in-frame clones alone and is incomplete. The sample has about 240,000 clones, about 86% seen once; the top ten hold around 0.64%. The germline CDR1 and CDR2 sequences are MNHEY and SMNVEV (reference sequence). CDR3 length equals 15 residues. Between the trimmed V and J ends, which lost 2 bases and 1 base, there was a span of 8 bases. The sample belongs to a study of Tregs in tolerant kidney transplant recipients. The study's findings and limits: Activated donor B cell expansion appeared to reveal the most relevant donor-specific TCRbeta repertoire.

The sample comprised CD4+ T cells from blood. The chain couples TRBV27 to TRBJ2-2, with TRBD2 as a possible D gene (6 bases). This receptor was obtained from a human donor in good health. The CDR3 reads CASSLAGLNTGELFF. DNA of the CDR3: TGTGCCAGCAGTTTAGCGGGATTGAACACCGGGGAGCTGTTTTTT.